This TCR beta chain is drawn from a study of T-cell reconstitution after alpha-beta-depleted transplantation in children. The germline gives CDR1 KGHSH, CDR2 LQKENI. V gave up 3 bases and J gave up 2 bases; unmatched junction bases: 10. The CDR3 contains 17 residues. This clonotype occurred many times. Preparation of the TCRbeta library used unique molecular identifiers. A single record per CDR3 protein comes from TCRdb applying MiXCR to the PCR reads. The sample records more than 85,000 distinct CDR3 sequences, around 10% being singletons. Source: PBMCs from the stem cell graft donor, taken from the stem cell graft. The chain employs TRBV18 and TRBJ2-4; TRBD1 matches 7 bases. This TCR came from a human donor who donated a stem cell graft to a child with acute lymphoblastic leukemia. Here the CDR3 DNA reads TGTGCCAGCTCACCGAGAGAACAGGGGCGGACCAAAAACATTCAGTACTTC. As protein: CASSPREQGRTKNIQYF.